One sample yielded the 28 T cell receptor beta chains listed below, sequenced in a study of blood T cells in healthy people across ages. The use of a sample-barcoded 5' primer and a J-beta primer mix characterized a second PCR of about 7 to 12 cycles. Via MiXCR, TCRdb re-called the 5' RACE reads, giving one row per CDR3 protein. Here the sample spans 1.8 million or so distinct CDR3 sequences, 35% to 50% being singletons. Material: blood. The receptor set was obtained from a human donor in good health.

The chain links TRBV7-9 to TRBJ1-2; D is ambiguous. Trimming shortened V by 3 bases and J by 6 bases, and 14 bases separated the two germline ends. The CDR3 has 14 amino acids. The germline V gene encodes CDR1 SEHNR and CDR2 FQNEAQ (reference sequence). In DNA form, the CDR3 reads TGTGCCAGCAGCTTCGGCTCGGTTCGGGATGGCTACACCTTC. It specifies CASSFGSVRDGYTF.

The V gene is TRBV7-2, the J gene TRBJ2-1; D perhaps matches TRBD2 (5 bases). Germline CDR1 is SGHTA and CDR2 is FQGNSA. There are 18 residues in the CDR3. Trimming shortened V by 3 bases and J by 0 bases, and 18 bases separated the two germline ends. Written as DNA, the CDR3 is TGTGCCAGCAGCTTCCCTCGGGAAAGCGAAAGCTCCTACAATGAGCAGTTCTTC. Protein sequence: CASSFPRESESSYNEQFF.

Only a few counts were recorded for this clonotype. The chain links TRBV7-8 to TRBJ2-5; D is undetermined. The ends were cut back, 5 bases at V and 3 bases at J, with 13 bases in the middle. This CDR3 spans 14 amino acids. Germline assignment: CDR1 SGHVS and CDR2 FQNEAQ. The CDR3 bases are TGTGCCAGCAGCCCTTTAGGACGGAAAGAGACCCAGTACTTC. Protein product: CASSPLGRKETQYF.

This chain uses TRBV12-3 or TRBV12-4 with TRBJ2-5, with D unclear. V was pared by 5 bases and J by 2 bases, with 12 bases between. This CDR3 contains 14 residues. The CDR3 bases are TGTGCCAGCAGTCTATCGATGGGGCAAGAGACCCAGTACTTC. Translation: CASSLSMGQETQYF.

CDR3 amino acids: CASRGGRDEQYF. DNA for the CDR3: TGTGCCAGCAGGGGTGGGAGAGACGAGCAGTACTTC. The V call is TRBV7-8, the J call TRBJ2-4; tentatively, D is TRBD2 (5 bases). The assigned J gene may be wrong: the sequence end matches TRBJ2-7 better. Germline CDR1 is SGHVS and CDR2 is FQNEAQ. The CDR3 extends over 12 amino acids.

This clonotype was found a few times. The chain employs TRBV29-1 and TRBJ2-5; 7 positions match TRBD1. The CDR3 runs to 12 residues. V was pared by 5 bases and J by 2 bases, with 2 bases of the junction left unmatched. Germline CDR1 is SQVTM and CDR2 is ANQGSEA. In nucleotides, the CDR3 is TGCAGCGTTCGGGGACAGCAAGAGACCCAGTACTTC. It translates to CSVRGQQETQYF. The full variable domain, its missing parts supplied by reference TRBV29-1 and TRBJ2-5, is SAVISQKPSRDICQRGTSLTIQCQVDSQVTMMFWYRQQPGQSLTLIATANQGSEATYESGFVIDKFPISRPNLTFSTLTVSNMSPEDSSIYLCSVRGQQETQYFGPGTRLLVL.

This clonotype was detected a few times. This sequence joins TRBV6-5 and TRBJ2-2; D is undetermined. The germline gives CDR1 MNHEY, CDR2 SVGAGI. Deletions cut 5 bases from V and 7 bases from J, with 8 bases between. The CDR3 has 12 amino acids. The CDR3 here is CASSLRIGELFF. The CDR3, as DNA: TGTGCCAGCAGTCTACGGATCGGGGAGCTGTTTTTT.

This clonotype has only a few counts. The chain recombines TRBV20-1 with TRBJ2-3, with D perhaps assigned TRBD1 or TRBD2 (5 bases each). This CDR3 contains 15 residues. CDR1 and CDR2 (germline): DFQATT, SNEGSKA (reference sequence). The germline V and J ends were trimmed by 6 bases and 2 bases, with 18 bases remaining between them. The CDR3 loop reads CSAEGRVTSTDTQYF. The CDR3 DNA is TGCAGTGCCGAGGGGAGAGTTACATCCACAGATACGCAGTATTTT.

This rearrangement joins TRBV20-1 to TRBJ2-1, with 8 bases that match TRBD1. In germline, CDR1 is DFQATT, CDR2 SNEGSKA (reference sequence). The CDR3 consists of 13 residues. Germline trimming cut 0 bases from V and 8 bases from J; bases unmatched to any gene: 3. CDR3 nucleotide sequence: TGCAGTGCTAGAGACAGGGGGCAGGATGAGCAGTTCTTC. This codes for CSARDRGQDEQFF.

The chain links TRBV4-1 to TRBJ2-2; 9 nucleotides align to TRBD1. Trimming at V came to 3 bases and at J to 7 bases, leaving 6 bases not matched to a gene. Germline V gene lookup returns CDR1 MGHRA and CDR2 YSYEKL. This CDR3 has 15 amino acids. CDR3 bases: TGCGCCAGCAGCCACACAGGGGGCCGAAGCGGGGAGCTGTTTTTT. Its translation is CASSHTGGRSGELFF.

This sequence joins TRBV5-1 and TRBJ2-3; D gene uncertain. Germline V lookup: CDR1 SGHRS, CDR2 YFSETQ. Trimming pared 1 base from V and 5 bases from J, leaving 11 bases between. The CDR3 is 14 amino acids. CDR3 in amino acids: CASSLNAPRDTQYF. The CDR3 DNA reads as TGCGCCAGCAGCTTGAATGCACCTAGAGATACGCAGTATTTT.

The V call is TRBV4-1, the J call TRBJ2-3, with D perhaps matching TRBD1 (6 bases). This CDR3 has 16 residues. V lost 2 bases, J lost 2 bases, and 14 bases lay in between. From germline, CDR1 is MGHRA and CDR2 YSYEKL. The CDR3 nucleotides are TGCGCCAGCAGCCAATCCCGGGACATTTCCACAGATACGCAGTATTTT. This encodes CASSQSRDISTDTQYF.

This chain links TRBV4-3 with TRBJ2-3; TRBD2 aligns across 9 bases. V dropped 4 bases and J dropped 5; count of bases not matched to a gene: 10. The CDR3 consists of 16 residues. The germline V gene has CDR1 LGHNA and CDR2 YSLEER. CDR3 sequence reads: CASSPFWAGGEDTQYF. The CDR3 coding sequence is TGCGCCAGCAGCCCCTTCTGGGCGGGGGGGGAAGATACGCAGTATTTT.

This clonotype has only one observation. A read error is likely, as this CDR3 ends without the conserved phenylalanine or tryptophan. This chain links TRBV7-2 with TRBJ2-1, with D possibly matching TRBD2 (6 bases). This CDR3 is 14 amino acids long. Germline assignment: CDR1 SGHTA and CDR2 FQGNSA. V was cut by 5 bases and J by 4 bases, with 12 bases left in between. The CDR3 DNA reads TGTGCCAGCAGCCGCCCGGGACTTTACAATGAGCAGTTCTGC. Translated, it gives CASSRPGLYNEQFC.

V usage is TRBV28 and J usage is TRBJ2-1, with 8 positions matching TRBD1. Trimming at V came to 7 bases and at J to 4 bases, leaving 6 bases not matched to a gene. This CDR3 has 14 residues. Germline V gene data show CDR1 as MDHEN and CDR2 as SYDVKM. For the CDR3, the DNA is TGTGCCAGCAACGGGCAGGGGGCTTACAATGAGCAGTTCTTC. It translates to CASNGQGAYNEQFF. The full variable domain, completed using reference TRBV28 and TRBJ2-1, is DVKVTQSSRYLVKRTGEKVFLECVQDMDHENMFWYRQDPGLGLRLIYFSYDVKMKEKGDIPEGYSVSREKKERFSLILESASTNQTSMYLCASNGQGAYNEQFFGPGTRLTVL.

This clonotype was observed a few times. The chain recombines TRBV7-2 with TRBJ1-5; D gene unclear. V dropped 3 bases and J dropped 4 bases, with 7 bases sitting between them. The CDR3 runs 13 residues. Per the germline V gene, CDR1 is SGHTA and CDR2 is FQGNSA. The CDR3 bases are TGTGCCAGCAGCTTTCGATTTAATCAGCCCCAGCATTTT. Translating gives CASSFRFNQPQHF.

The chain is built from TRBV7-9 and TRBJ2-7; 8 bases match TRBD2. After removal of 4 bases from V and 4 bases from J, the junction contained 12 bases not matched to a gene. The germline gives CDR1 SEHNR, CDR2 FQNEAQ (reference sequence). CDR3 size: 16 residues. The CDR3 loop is CASSYGLAGGSYEQYF. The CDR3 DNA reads TGTGCCAGCAGCTATGGACTAGCTGGGGGGTCGTACGAGCAGTACTTC.

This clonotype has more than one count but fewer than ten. The CDR3, as DNA: TGTGCCACCAGCAGAGATCCCGCGCCTACCCATAATGAGCAGTTCTTC. Translating it yields CATSRDPAPTHNEQFF. The J gene is TRBJ2-1, the V gene TRBV15, with unresolved D. The CDR3 covers 16 residues. In germline, CDR1 is LNHNV, CDR2 YYDKDF (reference sequence). V shed 0 bases and J shed 7 bases, with 16 bases lying between them.

CDR3 residues: CASREQGQFVGEQFF. The CDR3 DNA sequence: TGTGCCAGCAGGGAACAGGGTCAGTTCGTCGGTGAGCAGTTCTTC. J is TRBJ2-1 and V is TRBV12-3 or TRBV12-4; the D gene is possibly TRBD1 (6 bases). Trimming pared 6 bases from V and 9 bases from J, leaving 21 bases between. The CDR3 loop spans 15 amino acids.

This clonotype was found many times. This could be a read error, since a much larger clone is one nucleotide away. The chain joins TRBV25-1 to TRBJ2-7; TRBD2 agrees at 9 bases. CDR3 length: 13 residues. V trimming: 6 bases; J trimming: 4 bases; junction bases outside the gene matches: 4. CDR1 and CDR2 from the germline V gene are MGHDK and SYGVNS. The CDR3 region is CASRGSGGYEQYF. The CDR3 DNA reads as TGTGCCAGCAGGGGTAGCGGGGGATACGAGCAGTACTTC.

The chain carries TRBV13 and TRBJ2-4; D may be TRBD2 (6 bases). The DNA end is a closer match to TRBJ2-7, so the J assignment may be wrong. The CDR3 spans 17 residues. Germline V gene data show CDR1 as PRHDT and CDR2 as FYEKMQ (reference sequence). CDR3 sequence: CASSPRSGSPSPYEQYF. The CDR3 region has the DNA TGTGCCAGCAGCCCCCGAAGCGGGTCCCCCTCCCCCTACGAGCAGTACTTC.

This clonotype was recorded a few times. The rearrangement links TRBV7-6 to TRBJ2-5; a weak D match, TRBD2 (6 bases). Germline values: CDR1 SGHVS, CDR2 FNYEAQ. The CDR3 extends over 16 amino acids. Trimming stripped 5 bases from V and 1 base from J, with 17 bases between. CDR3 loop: CASSPVWGSGQETQYF. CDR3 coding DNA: TGTGCCAGCAGCCCCGTCTGGGGTAGCGGCCAAGAGACCCAGTACTTC.

The CDR3 loop is CASSYGGGQFF. As DNA, the CDR3 is TGTGCCAGCAGTTACGGAGGGGGGCAGTTCTTC. The chain joins TRBV6-2 or TRBV6-3 to TRBJ2-1; the D gene could be TRBD1 or TRBD2 (6 bases each). The CDR3 consists of 11 residues. V lost 2 bases and J 12 bases, leaving 8 bases between the germline ends. Germline V lookup: CDR1 MNHEY, CDR2 SVGEGT.

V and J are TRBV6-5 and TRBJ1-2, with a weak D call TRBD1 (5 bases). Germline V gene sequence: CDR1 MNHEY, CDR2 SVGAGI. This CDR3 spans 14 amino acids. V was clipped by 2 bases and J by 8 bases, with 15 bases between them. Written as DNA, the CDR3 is TGTGCCAGCAGTTACCGGGACGGGGTTAGCGGCTACACCTTC. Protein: CASSYRDGVSGYTF.

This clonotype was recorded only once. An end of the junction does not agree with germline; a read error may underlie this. For the CDR3, the DNA is TGTGCCGGCAGCCTTAAATTGGCGTCGGGGGTTAATGAGCAGTTCTTC. This sequence encodes CAGSLKLASGVNEQFF. The V and J genes are TRBV5-5 and TRBJ2-1; a possible D gene is TRBD2 (6 bases). CDR1 and CDR2 (germline): SGHKS, YYEKEE (reference sequence). The CDR3 is made up of 16 amino acids.

The CDR3 DNA follows: TGTGCCAGCAGTCCACAGCAAAGCTCGACAGAAGAGACCCAGTACTTC. This encodes CASSPQQSSTEETQYF. This rearrangement joins TRBV12-3 or TRBV12-4 to TRBJ2-4; the D gene is possibly TRBD1 (5 bases). The J call may be mistaken, given a closer DNA end match to TRBJ2-5. The CDR3 runs to 16 residues.

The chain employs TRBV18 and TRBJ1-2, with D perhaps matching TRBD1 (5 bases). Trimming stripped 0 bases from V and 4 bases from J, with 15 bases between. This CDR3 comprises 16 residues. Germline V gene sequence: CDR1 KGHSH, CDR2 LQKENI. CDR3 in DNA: TGTGCCAGCTCACCACCAGAGGGGTCCACTCCCTATGGCTACACCTTC. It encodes CASSPPEGSTPYGYTF.

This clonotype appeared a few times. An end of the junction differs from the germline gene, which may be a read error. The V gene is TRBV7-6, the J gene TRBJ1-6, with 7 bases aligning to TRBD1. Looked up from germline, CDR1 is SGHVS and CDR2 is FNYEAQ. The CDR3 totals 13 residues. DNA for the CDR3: TGTGCCTGCAGCCCCCCAGGGGGTACACCCCTCCACTTT. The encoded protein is CACSPPGGTPLHF.